The source of this T cell receptor (beta chain) is a study of vaccination and CD4 T cells after COVID-19. About the research overall: Post-vaccine sample collection happened at a median of about 72 days after dose two, ranging 14 to 241. Controls had a CEFX pool, an HIV-1 Nef pool, or no peptide added.

Concerning this clonotype: Its antigen is as yet unknown.

Sequenced with the Oncomine TCR Beta short-read assay was DNA taken from cultured CD4+ T cells. TCRdb re-derived calls from the PCR reads in MiXCR, one entry per CDR3 protein. The sample contains some 13,000 distinct CDR3 sequences, less than 65% of which appear only once. The V and J ends lost 4 bases and 3 bases, in that order; junction bases with no gene match: 5. Per the germline V gene, CDR1 is LGHDT and CDR2 is YNNKEL (reference sequence). CDR3 length equals 14 residues. Treatment specified: roughly 10-day PBMC culture with coronavirus spike peptide pools or control peptides (ViraFEST assay). PBMC cultures, at a few million cells per well, received approximately 10 IU/ml IL-2 and around 11 ug/ml peptide pools.

This sequence was found in a human donor who had recovered from COVID-19. The rearrangement links TRBV3-1 to TRBJ2-7, with TRBD2 identical over 8 bases. Sequenced input: CD4+ T cells from blood, cultured in vitro. CDR3 residues: CASSPIAGHYEQYF. The CDR3 DNA reads TGTGCCAGCAGCCCCATAGCGGGGCACTACGAGCAGTACTTC.